The 29 T cell receptor beta chains reported below all come from one sample, sequenced in a study of lymphopenia after photon versus proton radiotherapy. The method was immunoSEQ multiplex PCR; TCRdb's version includes in-frame clones alone and lacks a portion of them. Of about 18,000 clones detected, around 85% appear once; the ten largest clones hold 10%. The specimen was peripheral blood, collected from a patient treated with proton-based radiotherapy. The receptors derive from a man in his 70s with pancreatic cancer.

The chain is built from TRBV5-1 and TRBJ1-1, with a weak D call TRBD1 (5 bases). CDR3 length equals 15 residues. Trimming pared 0 bases from V and 5 bases from J, leaving 14 bases between. CDR1 SGHRS and CDR2 YFSETQ come from the germline V gene. This CDR3 reads CASSLANPEGTEAFF. CDR3 nucleotide sequence: TGCGCCAGCAGCTTGGCAAACCCGGAGGGGACTGAAGCTTTCTTT.

As regards this clone: Sequence at one end of the junction differs from germline and may be a read error. V usage is TRBV5-4 and J usage is TRBJ1-1, with D perhaps TRBD1 (5 bases). Germline V gene lookup returns CDR1 SGHNT and CDR2 YYREEE (reference sequence). This CDR3 contains 14 residues. CDR3 loop: CASRLERGNTEAFF. The CDR3 bases are TGTGCCAGCAGATTGGAGAGGGGGAACACTGAAGCTTTCTTT. Variable domain in full (rest from reference TRBV5-4 and TRBJ1-1): ETGVTQSPTHLIKTRGQQVTLRCSSQSGHNTVSWYQQALGQGPQFIFQYYREEENGRGNFPPRFSGLQFPNYSSELNVNALELDDSALYLCASRLERGNTEAFFGQGTRLTVV.

The chain employs TRBV7-6 and TRBJ2-1; D gene uncertain. The length of the CDR3 is 15 residues. V dropped 4 bases and J dropped 6 bases, with 16 bases sitting between them. CDR1 and CDR2 (germline): SGHVS, FNYEAQ. The CDR3 protein is CASSSVYRTLNEQFF. The DNA of the CDR3 is TGTGCCAGCAGCTCCGTTTATAGGACCCTCAATGAGCAGTTCTTC.

The J gene is TRBJ1-3, the V gene TRBV6-1, with unresolved D. Per the germline V gene, CDR1 is MNHNS and CDR2 is SASEGT. Trimming removed 6 bases from V and 4 bases from J, with 13 bases in between. This CDR3 comprises 14 residues. As DNA, the CDR3 is TGTGCCAGCAGGAGCATTGGGTTCGGAAACACCATATATTTT. Its protein product is CASRSIGFGNTIYF.

V usage is TRBV18 and J usage is TRBJ2-1, with D perhaps matching TRBD2 (6 bases). With 3 bases removed from V and 10 bases from J, the gap between germline ends came to 10 bases. The CDR3 length is 12 residues. The V gene's germline CDR1 is KGHSH and CDR2 LQKENI. The DNA for the CDR3 is TGTGCCAGCTCACCGACGGGGAGGGAGCAGTTCTTC. Translating gives CASSPTGREQFF.

CDR3 region: CASRQTLNTEAFF. CDR3 bases: TGTGCCAGCCGGCAGACCTTGAACACTGAAGCTTTCTTT. The chain links TRBV6-5 to TRBJ1-1; D unresolved. Per germline, CDR1 MNHEY and CDR2 SVGAGI. The CDR3 has 13 residues. The ends were cut back, 8 bases at V and 0 bases at J, with 10 bases in the middle.

The chain couples TRBV6-1 to TRBJ2-1, with no clear D. This CDR3 comprises 14 residues. Germline CDR1 is MNHNS and CDR2 is SASEGT. The V end was cut by 6 bases, the J end by 1 base, with 10 bases between. Written as DNA, the CDR3 is TGTGCCAGCAGCCGGGTAGGTTCCTACAATGAGCAGTTCTTC. Translated, it gives CASSRVGSYNEQFF.

The chain combines TRBV19 with TRBJ2-1; maybe TRBD1 (5 bases). This CDR3 is 13 amino acids long. Trimming took off 3 bases at V and 6 bases at J, with 9 bases between the two ends. Germline lookup yields CDR1 LNHDA and CDR2 SQIVND (reference sequence). CDR3 DNA: TGTGCCAGTAGTATCGGCAGGGCCAATGAGCAGTTCTTC. It encodes CASSIGRANEQFF.

The V gene is TRBV2, the J gene TRBJ1-5, with 7 positions matching TRBD1. V was clipped by 5 bases and J by 3 bases; unmatched bases: 4. The length of the CDR3 is 14 residues. CDR1 SNHLY and CDR2 FYNNEI come from the germline V gene. CDR3 residues: CASSWGQSNQPQHF. Written as DNA, the CDR3 is TGTGCCAGCAGTTGGGGACAGTCCAATCAGCCCCAGCATTTT.

The count of this clone is one. The V call is TRBV19, the J call TRBJ1-5; D call uncertain. CDR3 length equals 14 residues. Germline V lookup: CDR1 LNHDA, CDR2 SQIVND (reference sequence). Trimming left V 3 bases short and J 2 bases short, with 8 bases between. For the CDR3, the DNA is TGTGCCAGTAGTATGGGTATGGGCAATCAGCCCCAGCATTTT. Its protein product is CASSMGMGNQPQHF.

V is TRBV10-3 and J is TRBJ1-2, with D possibly being TRBD1 (6 bases). The germline V gene encodes CDR1 ENHRY and CDR2 SYGVKD. The CDR3 is 14 amino acids. With 2 bases removed from V and 6 bases from J, the gap between germline ends came to 13 bases. The CDR3 loop is CAISEGGQRNGYTF. The DNA for the CDR3 is TGTGCCATCAGTGAGGGGGGGCAAAGGAATGGCTACACCTTC.

The V call is TRBV6-1, the J call TRBJ2-7; TRBD2 matches 7 bases. The J segment lost 5 bases and the V segment lost 8 bases, leaving 15 bases of the junction unmatched. Germline loops: CDR1 MNHNS, CDR2 SASEGT. The CDR3 totals 15 residues. DNA of the CDR3: TGTGCCAGCCTTAGAGCGGGAACCCTCTTGAACGAGCAGTACTTC. Encoded protein: CASLRAGTLLNEQYF.

The CDR3 DNA is TGTGCCAGTAGTATTCACTCGGGACAGAGCTCCTACGAGCAGTACTTC. This sequence encodes CASSIHSGQSSYEQYF. This chain links TRBV19 with TRBJ2-7, with TRBD1 identical over 7 bases. Looked up from germline, CDR1 is LNHDA and CDR2 is SQIVND (reference sequence). The ends lost 3 bases at V and 0 bases at J; junction bases unmatched: 8. The CDR3 has 16 amino acids.

Turning to this clone: Other DNA sequences in the same sample also yield this CDR3. V and J are TRBV5-4 and TRBJ1-2, with TRBD1 matching over 7 bases. J was trimmed by 5 bases and V by 2 bases; bases with no gene match: 9. Germline V gene lookup returns CDR1 SGHNT and CDR2 YYREEE (reference sequence). CDR3 length equals 15 residues. For the CDR3, the DNA is TGTGCCAGCAGCTTCATCCAGGGGGGGGGATATGGCTACACCTTC. The encoded protein is CASSFIQGGGYGYTF.

This clone qualifies as medium-sized (0.01 to 0.1%). The chain employs TRBV19 and TRBJ2-7, with 10 bases that match TRBD1. V lost 3 bases, J lost 0 bases, and 5 bases stayed unmatched. The germline V gene has CDR1 LNHDA and CDR2 SQIVND (reference sequence). The CDR3 is 16 residues long. The DNA of the CDR3 is TGTGCCAGTAGTATGCTAGGACAGGGGGACTCCTACGAGCAGTACTTC. The encoded protein is CASSMLGQGDSYEQYF.

This chain connects TRBV9 to TRBJ1-5; maybe TRBD1 (6 bases). V lost 0 bases and J 7 bases, leaving 14 bases between the germline ends. CDR3 length equals 15 residues. Per the germline V gene, CDR1 is SGDLS and CDR2 is YYNGEE. CDR3 in DNA: TGTGCCAGCAGCGTAGACACAGGGTTTGAACAGCCCCAGCATTTT. This sequence encodes CASSVDTGFEQPQHF.

The chain carries TRBV5-4 and TRBJ1-1; D gene unclear. V gave up 9 bases and J gave up 1 base, with 13 bases separating them. This CDR3 region has 13 residues. Germline V lookup: CDR1 SGHNT, CDR2 YYREEE (reference sequence). CDR3: CATQSDPNTEAFF. In nucleotides, the CDR3 is TGTGCCACCCAATCGGACCCGAACACTGAAGCTTTCTTT. The full variable domain, in which reference TRBV5-4 and TRBJ1-1 provide the parts outside the CDR3, is ETGVTQSPTHLIKTRGQQVTLRCSSQSGHNTVSWYQQALGQGPQFIFQYYREEENGRGNFPPRFSGLQFPNYSSELNVNALELDDSALYLCATQSDPNTEAFFGQGTRLTVV.

Comment on this clone: At one boundary the junction diverges from the germline segment, which might be a read error. This chain links TRBV27 with TRBJ2-7, with 12 nucleotides matching TRBD1. Per germline, CDR1 MNHEY and CDR2 SMNVEV (reference sequence). The CDR3 extends over 13 amino acids. CDR3 residues: CASSPGQGAPRHF. The CDR3 bases are TGTGCCAGCAGTCCGGGACAGGGGGCCCCTAGGCACTTC.

This chain joins TRBV2 and TRBJ1-1; D call uncertain. The CDR3 runs 14 residues. Per the germline V gene, CDR1 is SNHLY and CDR2 is FYNNEI. V lost 2 bases and J lost 0, with 7 bases in between. For the CDR3, the DNA is TGTGCCAGCAGTGAAACAGTCATGAACACTGAAGCTTTCTTT. It codes for CASSETVMNTEAFF.

The rearrangement uses TRBV13 and TRBJ1-5; possible D gene TRBD1, 6 bases. Germline V gene sequence: CDR1 PRHDT, CDR2 FYEKMQ (reference sequence). This CDR3 is built from 19 residues. Deletions cut 2 bases from V and 6 bases from J, with 26 bases between. The CDR3 DNA is TGTGCCAGCAGCTTATCGACTGCCAGGGGCCTGCGGCGGGGTCAGCCCCAGCATTTT. Residues: CASSLSTARGLRRGQPQHF.

The CDR3 loop reads CASSSGLGLWTEAFF. Written as DNA, the CDR3 is TGTGCCAGTAGTAGCGGTCTCGGGTTATGGACTGAAGCTTTCTTT. V is TRBV19 and J is TRBJ1-1, with unresolved D. Germline lookup yields CDR1 LNHDA and CDR2 SQIVND (reference sequence). The CDR3 contains 15 residues. V gave up 4 bases and J gave up 5 bases, with 17 bases separating them.

The chain recombines TRBV6-1 with TRBJ1-3, with 9 bases that match TRBD1. This CDR3 has 15 residues. The J segment lost 0 bases and the V segment lost 3 bases, leaving 0 bases of the junction unmatched. Germline V gives CDR1 MNHNS, CDR2 SASEGT. As DNA, the CDR3 is TGTGCCAGCAGTGAGGACAGGGGCTCTGGAAACACCATATATTTT. It yields the protein CASSEDRGSGNTIYF.

This chain links TRBV28 with TRBJ1-4; TRBD1 matches 7 bases. Germline V gives CDR1 MDHEN, CDR2 SYDVKM. V gave up 1 base and J gave up 8 bases; unmatched junction bases: 4. This CDR3 region has 14 residues. For the CDR3, the DNA is TGTGCCAGCAGTTTATTGCAGGGGGGAGAAAAACTGTTTTTT. Translation: CASSLLQGGEKLFF. Together with reference TRBV28 and TRBJ1-4, the CDR3 gives the full variable domain: DVKVTQSSRYLVKRTGEKVFLECVQDMDHENMFWYRQDPGLGLRLIYFSYDVKMKEKGDIPEGYSVSREKKERFSLILESASTNQTSMYLCASSLLQGGEKLFFGSGTQLSVL.

This clone was counted once. This rearrangement joins TRBV7-2 to TRBJ1-5; D unclear. This CDR3 contains 15 residues. Germline lookup yields CDR1 SGHTA and CDR2 FQGNSA. Trimming removed 1 base at V and 1 base at J, with 8 bases between. For the CDR3, the DNA is TGTGCCAGCAGCTTAGTAGTCAACAGCAATCAGCCCCAGCATTTT. Translating it yields CASSLVVNSNQPQHF.

This rearrangement joins TRBV5-5 to TRBJ2-1; the match to TRBD1 covers 9 bases. CDR3 length: 16 amino acids. CDR1 and CDR2 (germline): SGHKS, YYEKEE (reference sequence). With V trimmed by 5 bases and J by 4 bases, 10 bases remained unmatched. The CDR3 protein is CASSSGTGFLYNEQFF. The CDR3 nucleotides read TGTGCCAGCAGTTCCGGGACAGGGTTTTTGTACAATGAGCAGTTCTTC.

The chain couples TRBV4-1 to TRBJ1-2; weak D call: TRBD1 (5 bases). Trimming removed 0 bases at V and 7 bases at J, with 15 bases between. This CDR3 has 15 amino acids. Germline V gives CDR1 MGHRA, CDR2 YSYEKL. CDR3 amino acids: CASSQDIRVEGGYTF. As DNA, the CDR3 is TGCGCCAGCAGCCAAGATATCAGGGTTGAGGGTGGCTACACCTTC.

This chain links TRBV6-1 with TRBJ2-2; 7 nucleotides agree with TRBD1. Looked up from germline, CDR1 is MNHNS and CDR2 is SASEGT. V trimming: 6 bases; J trimming: 7 bases; junction bases outside the gene matches: 8. The CDR3 contains 14 residues. CDR3 loop: CASRQGIRDGELFF. The CDR3 region has the DNA TGTGCCAGCAGACAGGGGATTCGGGACGGGGAGCTGTTTTTT.

This sequence joins TRBV5-4 and TRBJ2-7; 9 bases are a match to TRBD1. The germline gives CDR1 SGHNT, CDR2 YYREEE (reference sequence). This CDR3 contains 15 residues. Trimming took 6 bases from V and 3 from J; bases not matched to a gene: 10. In nucleotides, the CDR3 is TGTGCCAGCACCATAAACAGGGGGCAGGTCTACGAGCAGTACTTC. This gives the protein CASTINRGQVYEQYF.

DNA for the CDR3: TGTGCCAGCAGTTCTAGGCTTAGGGGGACCATTCGGGGCTACACCTTC. Amino acid sequence: CASSSRLRGTIRGYTF. V is TRBV6-5 and J is TRBJ1-2; TRBD1 is a possible D gene (6 bases). There are 16 residues in the CDR3. Trimming shortened V by 4 bases and J by 8 bases, and 23 bases separated the two germline ends. CDR1 MNHEY and CDR2 SVGAGI come from the germline V gene.